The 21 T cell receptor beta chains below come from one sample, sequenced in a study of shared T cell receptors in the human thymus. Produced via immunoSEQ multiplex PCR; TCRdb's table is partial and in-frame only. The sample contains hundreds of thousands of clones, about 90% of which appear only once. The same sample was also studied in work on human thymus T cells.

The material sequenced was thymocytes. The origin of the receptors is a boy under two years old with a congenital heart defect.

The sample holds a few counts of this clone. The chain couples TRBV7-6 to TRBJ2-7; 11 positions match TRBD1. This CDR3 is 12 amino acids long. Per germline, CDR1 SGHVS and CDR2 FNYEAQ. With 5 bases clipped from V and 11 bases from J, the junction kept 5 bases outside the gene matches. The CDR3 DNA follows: TGTGCCAGCAGCCATCGGGGACAGGGGGAGTACTTC. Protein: CASSHRGQGEYF.

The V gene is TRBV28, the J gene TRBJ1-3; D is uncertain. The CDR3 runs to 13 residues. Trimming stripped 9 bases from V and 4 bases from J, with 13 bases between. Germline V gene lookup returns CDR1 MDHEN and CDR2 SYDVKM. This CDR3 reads CASATSSGNTIYF. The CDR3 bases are TGTGCCAGTGCGACATCGTCAGGAAACACCATATATTTT. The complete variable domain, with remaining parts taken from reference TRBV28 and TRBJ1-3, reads DVKVTQSSRYLVKRTGEKVFLECVQDMDHENMFWYRQDPGLGLRLIYFSYDVKMKEKGDIPEGYSVSREKKERFSLILESASTNQTSMYLCASATSSGNTIYFGEGSWLTVV.

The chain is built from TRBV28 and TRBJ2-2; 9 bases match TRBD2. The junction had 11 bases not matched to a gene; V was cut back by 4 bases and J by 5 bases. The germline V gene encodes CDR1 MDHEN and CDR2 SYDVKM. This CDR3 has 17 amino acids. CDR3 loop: CASSSTVAGEITGELFF. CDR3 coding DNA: TGTGCCAGCAGTTCAACCGTAGCGGGAGAAATAACCGGGGAGCTGTTTTTT.

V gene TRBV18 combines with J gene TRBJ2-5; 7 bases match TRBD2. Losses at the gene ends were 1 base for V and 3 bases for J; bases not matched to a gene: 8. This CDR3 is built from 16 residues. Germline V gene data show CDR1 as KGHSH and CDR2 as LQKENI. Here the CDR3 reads CASSPRSGLDKETQYF. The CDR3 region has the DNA TGTGCCAGCTCACCACGGAGCGGACTAGATAAAGAGACCCAGTACTTC.

For the CDR3, the DNA is TGCGCCAGCAGCCAAGCTTATCCCAGGGGATCGGGGACTGAAGCTTTCTTT. This encodes CASSQAYPRGSGTEAFF. The chain carries TRBV4-3 and TRBJ1-1, with D possibly matching TRBD1 (6 bases). Germline values: CDR1 LGHNA, CDR2 YSLEER. The CDR3 runs to 17 residues. V shed 1 base and J shed 5 bases, with 20 bases lying between them.

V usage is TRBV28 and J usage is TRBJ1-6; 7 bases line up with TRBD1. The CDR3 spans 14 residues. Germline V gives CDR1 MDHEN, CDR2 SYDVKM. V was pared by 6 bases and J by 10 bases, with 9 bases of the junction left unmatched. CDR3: CASRSGQTESPLHF. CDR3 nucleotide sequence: TGTGCCAGCAGATCGGGACAGACAGAGTCACCCCTCCACTTT.

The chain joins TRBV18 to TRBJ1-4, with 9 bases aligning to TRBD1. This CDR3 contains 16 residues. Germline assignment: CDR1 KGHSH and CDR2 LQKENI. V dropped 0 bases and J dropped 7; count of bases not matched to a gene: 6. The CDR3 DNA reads TGTGCCAGCTCACCACCGGGACAGGGTAAAGGTGAAAAACTGTTTTTT. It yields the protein CASSPPGQGKGEKLFF.

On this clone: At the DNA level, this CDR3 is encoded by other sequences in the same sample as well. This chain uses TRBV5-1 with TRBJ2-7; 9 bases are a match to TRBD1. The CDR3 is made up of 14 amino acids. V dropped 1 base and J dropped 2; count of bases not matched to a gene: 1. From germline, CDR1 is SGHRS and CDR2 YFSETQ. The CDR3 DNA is TGCGCCAGCAGCTTGAGGGACAGGGCCTACGAGCAGTACTTC. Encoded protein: CASSLRDRAYEQYF.

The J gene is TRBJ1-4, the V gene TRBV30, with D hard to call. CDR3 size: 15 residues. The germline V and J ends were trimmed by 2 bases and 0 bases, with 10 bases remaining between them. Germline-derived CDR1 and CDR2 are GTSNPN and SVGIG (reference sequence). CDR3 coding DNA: TGTGCCTGGAGTCGAACAGCTGCAACTAATGAAAAACTGTTTTTT. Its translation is CAWSRTAATNEKLFF.

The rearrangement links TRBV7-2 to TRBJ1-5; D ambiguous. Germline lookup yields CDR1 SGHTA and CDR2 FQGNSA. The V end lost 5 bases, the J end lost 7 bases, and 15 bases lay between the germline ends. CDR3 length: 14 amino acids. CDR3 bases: TGTGCCAGCAGCCCAGATTCGGGGAAACAGCCCCAGCATTTT. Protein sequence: CASSPDSGKQPQHF.

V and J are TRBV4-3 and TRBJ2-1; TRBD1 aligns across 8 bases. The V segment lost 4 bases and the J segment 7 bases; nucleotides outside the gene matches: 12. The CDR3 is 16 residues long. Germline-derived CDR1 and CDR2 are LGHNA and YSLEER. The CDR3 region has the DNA TGCGCCAGCAGCCGGACCGGGACAGGTTGGAGGAATGAGCAGTTCTTC. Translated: CASSRTGTGWRNEQFF.

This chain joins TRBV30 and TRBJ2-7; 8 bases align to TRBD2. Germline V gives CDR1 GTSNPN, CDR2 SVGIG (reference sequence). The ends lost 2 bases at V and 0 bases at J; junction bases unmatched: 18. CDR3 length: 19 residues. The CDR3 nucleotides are TGTGCCTGGAGTCCACCCCCAGGGACTAGTCTTTCCAACTCCTACGAGCAGTACTTC. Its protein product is CAWSPPPGTSLSNSYEQYF.

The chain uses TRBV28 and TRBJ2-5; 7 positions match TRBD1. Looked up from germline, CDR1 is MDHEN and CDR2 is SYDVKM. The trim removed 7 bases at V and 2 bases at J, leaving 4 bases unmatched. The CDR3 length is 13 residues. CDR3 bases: TGTGCCAGCAAAGGGGACAGACAAGAGACCCAGTACTTC. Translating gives CASKGDRQETQYF.

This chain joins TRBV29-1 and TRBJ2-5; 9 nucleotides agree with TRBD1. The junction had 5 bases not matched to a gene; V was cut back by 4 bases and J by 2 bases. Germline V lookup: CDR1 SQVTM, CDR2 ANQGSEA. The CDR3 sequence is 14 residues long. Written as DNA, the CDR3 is TGCAGCGTTGGGGACAGGGACTTTCAAGAGACCCAGTACTTC. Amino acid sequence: CSVGDRDFQETQYF.

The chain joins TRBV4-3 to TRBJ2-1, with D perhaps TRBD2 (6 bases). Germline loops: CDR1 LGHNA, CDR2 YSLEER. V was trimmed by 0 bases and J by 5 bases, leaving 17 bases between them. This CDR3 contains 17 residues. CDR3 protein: CASSQEREERPNNEQFF. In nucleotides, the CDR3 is TGCGCCAGCAGCCAAGAGAGGGAGGAACGCCCGAACAATGAGCAGTTCTTC.

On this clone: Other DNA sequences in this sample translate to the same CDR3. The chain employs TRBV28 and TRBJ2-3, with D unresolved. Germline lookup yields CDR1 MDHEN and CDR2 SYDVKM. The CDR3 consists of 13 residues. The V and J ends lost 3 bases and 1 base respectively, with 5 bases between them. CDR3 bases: TGTGCCAGCAGTTTCCGGGGCACAGATACGCAGTATTTT. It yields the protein CASSFRGTDTQYF.

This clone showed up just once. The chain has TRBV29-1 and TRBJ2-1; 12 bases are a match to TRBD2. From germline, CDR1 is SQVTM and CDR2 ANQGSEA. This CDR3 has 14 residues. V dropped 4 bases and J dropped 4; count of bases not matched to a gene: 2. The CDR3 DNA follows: TGCAGCGTTGGACTAGCGGGAGCTTACAATGAGCAGTTCTTC. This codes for CSVGLAGAYNEQFF.

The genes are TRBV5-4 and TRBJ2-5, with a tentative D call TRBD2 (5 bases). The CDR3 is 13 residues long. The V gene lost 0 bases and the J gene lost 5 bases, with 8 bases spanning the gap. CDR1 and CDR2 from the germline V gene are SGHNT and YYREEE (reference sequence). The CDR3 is CASSLVGGETQYF. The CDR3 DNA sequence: TGTGCCAGCAGCTTGGTAGGAGGCGAGACCCAGTACTTC.

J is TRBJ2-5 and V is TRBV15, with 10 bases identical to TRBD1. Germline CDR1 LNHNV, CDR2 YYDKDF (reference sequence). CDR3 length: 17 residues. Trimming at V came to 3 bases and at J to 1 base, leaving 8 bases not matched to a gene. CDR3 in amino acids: CATSRGRDRGFQETQYF. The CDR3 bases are TGTGCCACCAGCAGGGGCCGGGACAGGGGATTCCAAGAGACCCAGTACTTC.

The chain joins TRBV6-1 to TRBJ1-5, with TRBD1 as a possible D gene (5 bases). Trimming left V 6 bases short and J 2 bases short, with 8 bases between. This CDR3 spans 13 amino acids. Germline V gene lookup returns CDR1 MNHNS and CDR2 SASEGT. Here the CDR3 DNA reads TGTGCCAGCAGGACAGACGGCAATCAGCCCCAGCATTTT. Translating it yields CASRTDGNQPQHF.

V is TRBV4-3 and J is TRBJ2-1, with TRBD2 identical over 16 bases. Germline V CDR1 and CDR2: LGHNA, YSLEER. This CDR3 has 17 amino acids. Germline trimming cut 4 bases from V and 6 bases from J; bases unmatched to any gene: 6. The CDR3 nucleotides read TGCGCCAGCAGCCCCGCGGGACTAGCGGGGGGGCCCAATGAGCAGTTCTTC. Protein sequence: CASSPAGLAGGPNEQFF.